The sequence of this TCR beta chain was determined in a study of cytomegalovirus exposure and HLA in healthy donors. The CDR3 extends over 16 amino acids. V gave up 2 bases and J gave up 0 bases; unmatched junction bases: 4. Germline loops: CDR1 KGHSH, CDR2 LQKENI. Both 60 Vbeta primers and 13 Jbeta primers went into the PCR. TCRdb's table, derived via immunoSEQ multiplex PCR, lists solely in-frame clones and lacks some. The sample records 200,000 or so clones, just over 75% being singletons. The source is a man aged 18 to 30 in good health and CMV-seronegative. J is TRBJ1-1 and V is TRBV18, with 9 bases matching TRBD1. The sample was PBMCs. CDR3: CASSPGGQGLNTEAFF. Written as DNA, the CDR3 is TGTGCCAGCTCACCAGGGGGACAGGGACTGAACACTGAAGCTTTCTTT.